One and the same sample provided the 11 T cell receptor beta chains below, sequenced in a study of response to subunit inactivated influenza vaccine (dated by TCRdb to between 2017 and 2018). Libraries were prepared through RT-PCR. Sequenced on an Illumina HiSeq 2500. The public reads were reanalyzed by TCRdb: fastp trimming at Q25, MiXCR alignment, in-frame beta chains only. Every CDR3 protein is listed once, alongside the most common genes and DNA of its rows. Recorded for this sample are around 750,000 distinct CDR3 sequences; about 20% of them occurred a single time. In total, the top ten clones hold 10% of the sample. The sequenced sample was PBMCs from blood, obtained more than 4 days after vaccination. Source of these receptors: a man between 50 and 59 years old who received an inactivated influenza vaccine. Donor details come from another sample of the same person, matched by shared clones.

In its sample, this clonotype was seen a few times. This rearrangement joins TRBV5-1 to TRBJ2-5; 8 bases fit TRBD1. This CDR3 comprises 15 residues. The germline CDR1 and CDR2 sequences are SGHRS and YFSETQ. Trimming at V came to 4 bases and at J to 2 bases, leaving 7 bases not matched to a gene. CDR3 residues: CASSPDGTGQETQYF. CDR3 nucleotide sequence: TGCGCCAGCAGCCCGGATGGGACAGGACAAGAGACCCAGTACTTC. Full variable domain (outside the CDR3, taken from reference TRBV5-1 and TRBJ2-5): KAGVTQTPRYLIKTRGQQVTLSCSPISGHRSVSWYQQTPGQGLQFLFEYFSETQRNKGNFPGRFSGRQFSNSRSEMNVSTLELGDSALYLCASSPDGTGQETQYFGPGTRLLVL.

Notes on this clonotype: Germline and junction disagree at one end, which may indicate a read error. The chain couples TRBV6-5 to TRBJ1-2; TRBD1 matches at 10 bases. The CDR3 is 12 residues long. The V gene's germline CDR1 is MNHEY and CDR2 SVGAGI. The CDR3 region has the DNA TGTGCCAGCAGTCGTCCGGGACAGGGGTTCGCCTTC. Amino acids: CASSRPGQGFAF.

V is TRBV11-2 and J is TRBJ2-7; 12 bases are shared with TRBD1. This CDR3 comprises 18 residues. V shed 5 bases and J 1 base; nucleotides not matched to a gene: 12. Germline V gene data show CDR1 as SGHAT and CDR2 as FQNNGV. For the CDR3, the DNA is TGTGCCAGCAGCATACGATACGGGACAGGGGGCGGTTCCTACGAGCAGTACTTC. Translation gives CASSIRYGTGGGSYEQYF.

This chain connects TRBV15 to TRBJ2-2; D may be TRBD1 or TRBD2 (5 bases each). The CDR3 sequence is 15 residues long. The ends were cut back, 3 bases at V and 1 base at J, with 9 bases in the middle. Germline-derived CDR1 and CDR2 are LNHNV and YYDKDF (reference sequence). CDR3 sequence: CATSRLGRNTGELFF. DNA of the CDR3: TGTGCCACCAGCAGGTTGGGACGGAACACCGGGGAGCTGTTTTTT.

V is TRBV28 and J is TRBJ2-3; possible D gene TRBD2, 6 bases. This CDR3 region has 15 residues. The germline gives CDR1 MDHEN, CDR2 SYDVKM. Deletions cut 1 base from V and 2 bases from J, with 10 bases between. The CDR3 loop is CASSLLVAVTDTQYF. The CDR3 DNA is TGTGCCAGCAGTTTATTGGTAGCGGTCACAGATACGCAGTATTTT.

The chain carries TRBV20-1 and TRBJ1-4; maybe TRBD1 (6 bases). V lost 3 bases and J lost 6, with 17 bases in between. This CDR3 has 15 amino acids. Germline CDR1 DFQATT, CDR2 SNEGSKA (reference sequence). The CDR3 spells CSARDPGAGDEKLFF. In DNA, the CDR3 is TGCAGTGCTAGGGATCCGGGGGCAGGGGATGAAAAACTGTTTTTT.

This rearrangement joins TRBV12-3 or TRBV12-4 to TRBJ1-3; 8 positions agree with TRBD1. With V trimmed by 7 bases and J by 0 bases, 8 bases remained unmatched. The CDR3 contains 16 residues. CDR3 residues: CASNLRQGSSGNTIYF. As DNA, the CDR3 is TGTGCCAGCAACCTTCGACAGGGGAGCTCTGGAAACACCATATATTTT.

Only a few counts were recorded for this clonotype. This chain connects TRBV20-1 to TRBJ1-5; TRBD1 is a possible D gene (5 bases). Germline lookup yields CDR1 DFQATT and CDR2 SNEGSKA (reference sequence). This CDR3 has 15 amino acids. Trimming cost V 0 bases and J 9 bases, with 18 bases left between them. The CDR3 region is CSARDRGAAIRPQHF. The CDR3 bases are TGCAGTGCTAGAGATCGCGGGGCGGCGATTCGGCCCCAGCATTTT.

The J gene is TRBJ2-2, the V gene TRBV20-1; 9 nucleotides line up with TRBD2. Germline CDR1 is DFQATT and CDR2 is SNEGSKA (reference sequence). The V segment lost 0 bases and the J segment 2 bases; nucleotides outside the gene matches: 4. There are 16 residues in the CDR3. The CDR3 is CSARDRGLANTGELFF. DNA of the CDR3: TGCAGTGCTAGAGATCGGGGACTAGCAAACACCGGGGAGCTGTTTTTT.

This clonotype has ten or more counts. This rearrangement joins TRBV12-3 or TRBV12-4 to TRBJ2-3, with TRBD2 as a possible D gene (5 bases). This CDR3 region has 15 residues. V gave up 3 bases and J gave up 2 bases, with 12 bases separating them. This CDR3 is CASSFGGQPTDTQYF. The CDR3 DNA reads as TGTGCCAGCAGTTTCGGCGGGCAGCCCACAGATACGCAGTATTTT.

V gene TRBV6-1 combines with J gene TRBJ1-6; 7 positions match TRBD1. Germline loops: CDR1 MNHNS, CDR2 SASEGT. The CDR3 extends over 14 amino acids. V trimming: 7 bases; J trimming: 9 bases; junction bases outside the gene matches: 9. CDR3 amino acids: CASTRQGSLSPLHF. CDR3 in DNA: TGTGCCAGCACCCGACAGGGATCCCTTTCACCCCTCCACTTT.